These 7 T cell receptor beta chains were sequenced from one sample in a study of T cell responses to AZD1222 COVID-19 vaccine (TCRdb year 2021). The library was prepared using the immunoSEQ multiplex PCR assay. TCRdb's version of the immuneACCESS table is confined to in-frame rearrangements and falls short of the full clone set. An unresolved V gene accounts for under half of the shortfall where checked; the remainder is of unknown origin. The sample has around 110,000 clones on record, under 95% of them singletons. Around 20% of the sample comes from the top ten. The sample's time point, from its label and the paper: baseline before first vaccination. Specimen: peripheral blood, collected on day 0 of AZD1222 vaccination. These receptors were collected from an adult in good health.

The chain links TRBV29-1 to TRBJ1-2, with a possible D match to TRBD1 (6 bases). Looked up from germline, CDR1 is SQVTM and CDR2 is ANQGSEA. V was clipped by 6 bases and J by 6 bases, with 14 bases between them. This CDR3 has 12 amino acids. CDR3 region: CSVGLTGDGYTF. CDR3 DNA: TGCAGCGTCGGTTTGACAGGCGATGGCTACACCTTC. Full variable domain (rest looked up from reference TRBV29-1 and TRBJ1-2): SAVISQKPSRDICQRGTSLTIQCQVDSQVTMMFWYRQQPGQSLTLIATANQGSEATYESGFVIDKFPISRPNLTFSTLTVSNMSPEDSSIYLCSVGLTGDGYTFGSGTRLTVV.

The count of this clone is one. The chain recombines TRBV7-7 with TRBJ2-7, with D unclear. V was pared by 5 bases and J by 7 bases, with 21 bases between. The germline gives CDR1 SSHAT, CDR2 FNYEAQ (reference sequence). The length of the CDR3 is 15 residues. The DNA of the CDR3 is TGTGCCAGCAGCCCTTTGGGGTTGTTTGGTGGAGAGCAGTACTTC. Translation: CASSPLGLFGGEQYF.

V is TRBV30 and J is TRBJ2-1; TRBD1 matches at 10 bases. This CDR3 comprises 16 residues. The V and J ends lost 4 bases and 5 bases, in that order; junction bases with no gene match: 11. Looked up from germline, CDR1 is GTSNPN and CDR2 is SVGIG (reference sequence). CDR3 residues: CAWTLPRDRGNNEQFF. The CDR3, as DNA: TGTGCCTGGACCCTCCCCCGGGACAGGGGTAACAATGAGCAGTTCTTC. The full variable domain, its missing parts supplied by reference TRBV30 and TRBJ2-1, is SQTIHQWPATLVQPVGSPLSLECTVEGTSNPNLYWYRQAAGRGLQLLFYSVGIGQISSEVPQNLSASRPQDRQFILSSKKLLLSDSGFYLCAWTLPRDRGNNEQFFGPGTRLTVL.

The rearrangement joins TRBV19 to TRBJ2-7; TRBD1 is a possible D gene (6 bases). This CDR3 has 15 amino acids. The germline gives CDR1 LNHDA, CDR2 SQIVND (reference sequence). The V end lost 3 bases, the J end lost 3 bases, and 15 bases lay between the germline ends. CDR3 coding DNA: TGTGCCAGTAGTATTGCCCCGGACAGAATCTACGAGCAGTACTTC. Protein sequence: CASSIAPDRIYEQYF.

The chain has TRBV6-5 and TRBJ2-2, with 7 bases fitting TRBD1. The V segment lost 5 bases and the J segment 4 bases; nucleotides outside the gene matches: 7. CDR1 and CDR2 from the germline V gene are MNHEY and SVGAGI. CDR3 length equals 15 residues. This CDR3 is CASSTDRSITGELFF. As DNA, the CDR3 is TGTGCCAGCAGTACGGACAGGAGCATCACCGGGGAGCTGTTTTTT.

The CDR3 bases are TGTGCCAGCTCACCAAGACTAGCGGGGGGCTATGAGACCCAGTACTTC. It yields the protein CASSPRLAGGYETQYF. The rearrangement links TRBV18 to TRBJ2-5; 13 bases line up with TRBD2. Unmatched junction bases numbered 5, after V lost 2 bases and J lost 5 bases. Germline V gene lookup returns CDR1 KGHSH and CDR2 LQKENI. The CDR3 is 16 residues long.

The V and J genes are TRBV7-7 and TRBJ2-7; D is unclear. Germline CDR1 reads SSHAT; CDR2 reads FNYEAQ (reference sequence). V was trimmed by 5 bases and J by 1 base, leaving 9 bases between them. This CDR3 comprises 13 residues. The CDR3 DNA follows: TGTGCCAGCAGCCAAGACATTTCCTACGAGCAGTACTTC. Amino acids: CASSQDISYEQYF. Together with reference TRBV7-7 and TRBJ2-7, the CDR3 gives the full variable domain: GAGVSQSPRYKVTKRGQDVTLRCDPISSHATLYWYQQALGQGPEFLTYFNYEAQPDKSGLPSDRFSAERPEGSISTLTIQRTEQRDSAMYRCASSQDISYEQYFGPGTRLTVT.